This T cell receptor (beta chain) originates from a study of patients and donors after allogeneic stem cell transplantation. TCRdb re-called the RT-PCR reads through MiXCR, storing one row per CDR3 protein. The repertoire holds 190,000 or so distinct CDR3 sequences, with about 40% as singletons. CDR3 length equals 12 residues. Trimming took 6 bases from V and 7 from J; bases not matched to a gene: 5. The sequence was collected from a human donor who was either an allogeneic HSCT recipient or a stem cell or donor lymphocyte infusion donor (not recorded which). It is not recorded whose cells these are; they may come from a transplant donor. The sequencing input was blood, either unsorted or a sorted T cell fraction (not recorded which). The chain has TRBV12-3 or TRBV12-4 and TRBJ1-2, with 7 nucleotides matching TRBD1. The CDR3 sequence is CASRRTGLGYTF. The CDR3 DNA follows: TGTGCCAGCAGGAGGACAGGTCTTGGCTACACCTTC.